The sample holds one count of the clone carrying this T cell receptor (beta chain). The antigen is not known. Terminally differentiated effector memory CD45RA+ cells were excluded by CCR7 positive selection of CD45RO-negative cells. Clones were read by immunoSEQ multiplex PCR, and TCRdb kept only the in-frame ones, dropping some. The profile shows around 1,900,000 clones, about 93% of them singletons. CDR1 and CDR2 from the germline V gene are MNHEY and SMNVEV (reference sequence). V dropped 6 bases and J dropped 9; count of bases not matched to a gene: 14. This CDR3 has 16 residues. This entry is derived from a study of shared clonotypes between healthy human individuals. Study-wide background: Every donor yielded three CD4 naive, three CD4 memory, two CD8 naive and one CD8 memory plate.

Findings and caveats of the study: Sharing across four donors was highest in naive CD4 (roughly 5%) and lowest in memory CD8 (roughly 0.4%).

The source of this sequence is a man in his late teens or twenties in good health. Some clones in this sample may be carry-over from other donors' samples. This chain connects TRBV27 to TRBJ1-2; 12 bases line up with TRBD1. Material for sequencing was naive CD8+ T cells from PBMCs. The CDR3 loop is CASSSLLGQGASSYTF. For the CDR3, the DNA is TGTGCCAGCAGCAGTCTTCTGGGACAGGGGGCGAGTAGCTACACCTTC.